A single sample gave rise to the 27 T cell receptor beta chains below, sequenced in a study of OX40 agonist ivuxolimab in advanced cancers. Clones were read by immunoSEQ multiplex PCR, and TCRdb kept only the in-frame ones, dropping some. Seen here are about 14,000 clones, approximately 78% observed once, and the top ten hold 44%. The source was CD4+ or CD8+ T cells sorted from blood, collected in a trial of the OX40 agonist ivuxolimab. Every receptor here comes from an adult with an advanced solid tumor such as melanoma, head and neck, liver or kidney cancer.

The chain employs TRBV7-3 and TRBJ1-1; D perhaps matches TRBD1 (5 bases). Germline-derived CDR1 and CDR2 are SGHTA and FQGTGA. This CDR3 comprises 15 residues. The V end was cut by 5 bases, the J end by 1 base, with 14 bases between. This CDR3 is CASSQSFGQNTEAFF. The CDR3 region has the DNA TGTGCCAGCAGCCAGTCGTTTGGACAGAACACTGAAGCTTTCTTT.

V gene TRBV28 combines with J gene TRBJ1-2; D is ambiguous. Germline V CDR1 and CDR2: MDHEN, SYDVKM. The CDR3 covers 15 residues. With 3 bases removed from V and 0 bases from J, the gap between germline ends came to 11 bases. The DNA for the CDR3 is TGTGCCAGCAGTTTCCCCCGCGAGGCTAACTATGGCTACACCTTC. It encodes CASSFPREANYGYTF.

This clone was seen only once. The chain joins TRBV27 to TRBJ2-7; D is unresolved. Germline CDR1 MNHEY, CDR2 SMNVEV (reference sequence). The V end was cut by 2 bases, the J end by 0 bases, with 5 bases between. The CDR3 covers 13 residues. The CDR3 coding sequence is TGTGCCAGCAGTTTAGGCATCTCCTACGAGCAGTACTTC. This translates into CASSLGISYEQYF.

The CDR3 coding sequence is TGTGCCACCAGCAACGGCTATGGCTACACCTTC. It yields the protein CATSNGYGYTF. The chain links TRBV15 to TRBJ1-2, with D uncertain. V lost 4 bases, J lost 4 bases, and 4 bases lay in between. CDR3 length: 11 amino acids. Germline V gives CDR1 LNHNV, CDR2 YYDKDF (reference sequence).

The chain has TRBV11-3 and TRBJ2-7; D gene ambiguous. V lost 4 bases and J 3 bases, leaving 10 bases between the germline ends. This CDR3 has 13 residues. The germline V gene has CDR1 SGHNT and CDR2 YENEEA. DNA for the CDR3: TGTGCCAGCAGCTACCGGAGCAACTACGAGCAGTACTTC. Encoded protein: CASSYRSNYEQYF. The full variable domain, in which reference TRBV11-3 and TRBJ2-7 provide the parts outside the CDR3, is EAGVVQSPRYKIIEKKQPVAFWCNPISGHNTLYWYLQNLGQGPELLIRYENEEAVDDSQLPKDRFSAERLKGVDSTLKIQPAELGDSAVYLCASSYRSNYEQYFGPGTRLTVT.

CDR3 region: CASSDTAGAYEQYF. In DNA form, the CDR3 reads TGTGCCAGCAGTGATACAGCCGGGGCCTACGAGCAGTACTTC. This chain uses TRBV7-8 with TRBJ2-7; D possibly corresponds to TRBD2 (5 bases). Germline V gene data show CDR1 as SGHVS and CDR2 as FQNEAQ. This CDR3 region has 14 residues. The V end lost 6 bases, the J end lost 2 bases, and 14 bases lay between the germline ends.

The CDR3 sequence: CASQTGHRELFF. The CDR3 DNA follows: TGTGCCAGCCAGACAGGCCACCGGGAGCTGTTTTTT. The chain recombines TRBV19 with TRBJ2-2, with a tentative D call TRBD1 (6 bases). The CDR3 runs 12 residues. The germline gives CDR1 LNHDA, CDR2 SQIVND (reference sequence). The V and J ends lost 9 bases and 9 bases respectively, with 14 bases between them.

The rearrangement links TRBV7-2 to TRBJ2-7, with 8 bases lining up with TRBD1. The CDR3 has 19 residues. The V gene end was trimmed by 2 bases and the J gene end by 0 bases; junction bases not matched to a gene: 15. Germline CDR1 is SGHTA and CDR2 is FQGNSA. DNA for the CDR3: TGTGCCAGCAGCTTACCACTTACCCCGGGACAGGCCTACTCCTACGAGCAGTACTTC. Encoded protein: CASSLPLTPGQAYSYEQYF. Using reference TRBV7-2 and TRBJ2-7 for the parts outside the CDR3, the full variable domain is GAGVSQSPSNKVTEKGKDVELRCDPISGHTALYWYRQSLGQGLEFLIYFQGNSAPDKSGLPSDRFSAERTGGSVSTLTIQRTQQEDSAVYLCASSLPLTPGQAYSYEQYFGPGTRLTVT.

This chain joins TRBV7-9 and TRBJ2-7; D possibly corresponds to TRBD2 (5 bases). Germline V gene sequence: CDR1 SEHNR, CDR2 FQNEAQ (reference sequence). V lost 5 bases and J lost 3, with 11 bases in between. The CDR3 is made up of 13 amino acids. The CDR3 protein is CASSRPGDYEQYF. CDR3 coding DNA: TGTGCCAGCAGCCGACCCGGGGACTACGAGCAGTACTTC.

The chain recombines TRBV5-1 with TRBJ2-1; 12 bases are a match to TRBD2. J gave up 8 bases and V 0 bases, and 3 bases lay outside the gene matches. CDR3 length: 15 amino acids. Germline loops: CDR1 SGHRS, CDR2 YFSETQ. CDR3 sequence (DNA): TGCGCCAGCAGCTTGGGGCTAGCGGGAGGGTATGAGCAGTTCTTC. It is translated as CASSLGLAGGYEQFF.

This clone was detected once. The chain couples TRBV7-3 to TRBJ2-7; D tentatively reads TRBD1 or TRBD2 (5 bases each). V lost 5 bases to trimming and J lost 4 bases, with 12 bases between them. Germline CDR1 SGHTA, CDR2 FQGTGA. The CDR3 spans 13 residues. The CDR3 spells CASSPREMYEQYF. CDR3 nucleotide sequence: TGTGCCAGCAGCCCCAGGGAGATGTACGAGCAGTACTTC.

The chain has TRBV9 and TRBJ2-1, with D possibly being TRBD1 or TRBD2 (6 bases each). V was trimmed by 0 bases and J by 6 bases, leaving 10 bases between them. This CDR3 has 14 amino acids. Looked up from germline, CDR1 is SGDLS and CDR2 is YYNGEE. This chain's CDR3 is CASSVGGGRNEQFF. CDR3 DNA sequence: TGTGCCAGCAGCGTAGGAGGGGGGCGCAATGAGCAGTTCTTC.

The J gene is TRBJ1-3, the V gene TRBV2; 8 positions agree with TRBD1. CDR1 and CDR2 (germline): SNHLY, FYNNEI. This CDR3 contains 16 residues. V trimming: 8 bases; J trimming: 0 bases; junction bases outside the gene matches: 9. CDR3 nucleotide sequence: TGTGCCAGCCTAAGACAGGGGACAAACTCTGGAAACACCATATATTTT. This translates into CASLRQGTNSGNTIYF.

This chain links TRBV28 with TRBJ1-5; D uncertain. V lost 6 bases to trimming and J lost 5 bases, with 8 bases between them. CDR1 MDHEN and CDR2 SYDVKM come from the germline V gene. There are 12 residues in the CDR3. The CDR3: CASSTGYQPQHF. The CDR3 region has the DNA TGTGCCAGCAGCACCGGGTATCAGCCCCAGCATTTT.

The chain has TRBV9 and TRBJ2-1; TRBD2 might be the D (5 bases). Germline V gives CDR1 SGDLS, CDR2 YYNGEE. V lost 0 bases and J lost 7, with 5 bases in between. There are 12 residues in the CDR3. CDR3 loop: CASSVERNEQFF. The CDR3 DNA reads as TGTGCCAGCAGCGTAGAGCGGAATGAGCAGTTCTTC.

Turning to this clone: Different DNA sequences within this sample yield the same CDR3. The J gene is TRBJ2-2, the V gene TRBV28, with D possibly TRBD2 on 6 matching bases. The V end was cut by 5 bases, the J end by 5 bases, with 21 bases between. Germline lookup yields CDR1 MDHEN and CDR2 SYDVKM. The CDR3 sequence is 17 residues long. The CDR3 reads CASSPLAGKEKTGELFF. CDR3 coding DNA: TGTGCCAGCAGTCCCCTGGCGGGAAAGGAGAAAACCGGGGAGCTGTTTTTT.

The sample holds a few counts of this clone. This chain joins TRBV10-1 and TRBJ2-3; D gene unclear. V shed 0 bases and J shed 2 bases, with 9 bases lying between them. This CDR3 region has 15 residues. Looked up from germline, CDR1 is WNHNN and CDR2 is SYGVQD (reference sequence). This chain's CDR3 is CASSESGIYTDTQYF. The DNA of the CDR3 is TGCGCCAGCAGTGAGTCAGGCATCTACACAGATACGCAGTATTTT.

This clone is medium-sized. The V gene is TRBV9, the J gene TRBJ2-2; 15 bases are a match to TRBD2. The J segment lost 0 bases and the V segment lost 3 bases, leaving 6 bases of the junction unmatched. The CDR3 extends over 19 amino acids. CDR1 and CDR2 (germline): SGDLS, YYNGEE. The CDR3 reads CASSAPGLAGGTNTGELFF. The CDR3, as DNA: TGTGCCAGCAGCGCCCCTGGACTAGCGGGAGGGACGAACACCGGGGAGCTGTTTTTT.

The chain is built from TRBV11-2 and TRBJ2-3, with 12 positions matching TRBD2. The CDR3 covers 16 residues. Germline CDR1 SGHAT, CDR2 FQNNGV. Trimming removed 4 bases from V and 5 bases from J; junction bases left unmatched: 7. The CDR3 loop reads CASSSRLGLAGDTQYF. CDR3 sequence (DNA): TGTGCCAGCAGCTCCCGATTGGGACTAGCGGGAGATACGCAGTATTTT.

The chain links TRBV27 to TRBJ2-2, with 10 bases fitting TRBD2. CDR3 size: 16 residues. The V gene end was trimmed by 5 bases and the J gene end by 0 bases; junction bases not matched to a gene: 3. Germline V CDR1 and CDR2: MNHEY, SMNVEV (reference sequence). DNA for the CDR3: TGTGCCAGCAGTCCAGGACTAGCGGCGAACACCGGGGAGCTGTTTTTT. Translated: CASSPGLAANTGELFF.

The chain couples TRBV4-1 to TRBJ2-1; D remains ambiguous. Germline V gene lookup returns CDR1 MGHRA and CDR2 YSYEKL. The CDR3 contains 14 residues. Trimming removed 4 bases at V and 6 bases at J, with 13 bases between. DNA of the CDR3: TGCGCCAGCAGCCTCGGCCAGCGATCCAATGAGCAGTTCTTC. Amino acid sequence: CASSLGQRSNEQFF.

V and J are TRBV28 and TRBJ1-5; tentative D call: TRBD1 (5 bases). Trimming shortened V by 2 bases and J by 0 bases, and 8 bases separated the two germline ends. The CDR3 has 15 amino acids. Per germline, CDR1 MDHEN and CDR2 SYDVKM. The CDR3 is CASSLPGPSNQPQHF. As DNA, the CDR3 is TGTGCCAGCAGTTTACCAGGGCCTAGCAATCAGCCCCAGCATTTT.

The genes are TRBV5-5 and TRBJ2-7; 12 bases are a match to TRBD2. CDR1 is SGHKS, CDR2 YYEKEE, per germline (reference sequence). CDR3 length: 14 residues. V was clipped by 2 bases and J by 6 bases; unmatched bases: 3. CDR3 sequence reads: CASSFLAGGIEQYF. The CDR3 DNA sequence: TGTGCCAGCAGCTTTCTAGCGGGAGGGATCGAGCAGTACTTC.

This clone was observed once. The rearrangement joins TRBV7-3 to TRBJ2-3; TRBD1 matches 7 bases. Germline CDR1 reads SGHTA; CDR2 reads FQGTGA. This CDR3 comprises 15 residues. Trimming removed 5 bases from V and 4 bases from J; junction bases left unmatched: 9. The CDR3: CASSPRDSRADTQYF. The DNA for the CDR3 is TGTGCCAGCAGCCCAAGGGACAGCAGAGCAGATACGCAGTATTTT.

The CDR3 nucleotides read TGTGCCAGCAGCCCTCTAGCGGGAGAGGGGGATACGCAGTATTTT. This gives the protein CASSPLAGEGDTQYF. This chain links TRBV7-3 with TRBJ2-3, with TRBD2 matching over 10 bases. CDR1 and CDR2 (germline): SGHTA, FQGTGA. The trim removed 5 bases at V and 6 bases at J, leaving 8 bases unmatched. This CDR3 comprises 15 residues.

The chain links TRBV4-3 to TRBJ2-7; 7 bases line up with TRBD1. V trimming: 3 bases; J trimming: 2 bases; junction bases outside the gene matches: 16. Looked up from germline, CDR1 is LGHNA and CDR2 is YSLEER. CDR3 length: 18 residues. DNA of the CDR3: TGCGCCAGCAGCCAGTACATCCCTTTGGGGGACAGAGCCTACGAGCAGTACTTC. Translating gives CASSQYIPLGDRAYEQYF.

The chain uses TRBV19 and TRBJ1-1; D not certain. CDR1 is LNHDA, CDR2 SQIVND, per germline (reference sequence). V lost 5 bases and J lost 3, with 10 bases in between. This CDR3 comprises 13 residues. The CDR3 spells CASSEDGYTEAFF. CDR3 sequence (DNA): TGTGCCAGTAGTGAGGACGGATACACTGAAGCTTTCTTT.